This T cell receptor (beta chain) was retrieved from a study of radiotherapy plus CTLA-4 blockade in lung cancer. Receiving focal radiation plus CTLA-4 blockade with ipilimumab were patients who had chemo-refractory metastatic non-small-cell lung cancer. The method was immunoSEQ multiplex PCR; TCRdb's version includes in-frame clones alone and lacks a portion of them. The table includes roughly 66,000 clones, approximately 83% detected once. Findings and caveats of the study: Subsequent to radiotherapy plus ipilimumab, tumor-derived TCR clones underwent expansion in blood.

Points on this clone: Its antigen is still unknown.

This sample comprised peripheral blood, obtained from a patient treated with radiotherapy plus ipilimumab. This sequence originates from a human donor with non-small cell lung cancer who had a partial response to radiotherapy plus ipilimumab.

Here the CDR3 DNA reads TGTGCCAGCAGTTCCATTGAGCGGAATCAGCCCCAGCATTTT. Amino acid sequence: CASSSIERNQPQHF. The gene calls are TRBV28 and TRBJ1-5; D is undetermined. The CDR3 runs to 14 residues. Germline loops: CDR1 MDHEN, CDR2 SYDVKM. Trimming removed 4 bases at V and 4 bases at J, with 11 bases between.